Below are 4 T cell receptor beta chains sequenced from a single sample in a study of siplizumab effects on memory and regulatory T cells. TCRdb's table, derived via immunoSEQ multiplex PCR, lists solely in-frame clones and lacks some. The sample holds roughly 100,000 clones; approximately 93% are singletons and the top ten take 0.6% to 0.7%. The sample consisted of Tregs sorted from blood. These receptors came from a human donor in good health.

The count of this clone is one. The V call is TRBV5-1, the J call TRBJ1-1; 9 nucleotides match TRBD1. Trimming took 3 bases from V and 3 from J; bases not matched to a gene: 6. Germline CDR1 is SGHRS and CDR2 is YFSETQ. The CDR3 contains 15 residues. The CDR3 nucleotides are TGCGCCAGCAGCTACTCGACAGGGGGAGACACTGAAGCTTTCTTT. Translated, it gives CASSYSTGGDTEAFF.

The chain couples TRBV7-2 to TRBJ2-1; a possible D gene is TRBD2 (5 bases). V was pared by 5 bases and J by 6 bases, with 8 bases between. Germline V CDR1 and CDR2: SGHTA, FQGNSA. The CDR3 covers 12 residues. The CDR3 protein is CASSERFNEQFF. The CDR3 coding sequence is TGTGCCAGCAGCGAGCGGTTCAATGAGCAGTTCTTC. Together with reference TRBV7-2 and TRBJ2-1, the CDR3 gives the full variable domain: GAGVSQSPSNKVTEKGKDVELRCDPISGHTALYWYRQSLGQGLEFLIYFQGNSAPDKSGLPSDRFSAERTGGSVSTLTIQRTQQEDSAVYLCASSERFNEQFFGPGTRLTVL.

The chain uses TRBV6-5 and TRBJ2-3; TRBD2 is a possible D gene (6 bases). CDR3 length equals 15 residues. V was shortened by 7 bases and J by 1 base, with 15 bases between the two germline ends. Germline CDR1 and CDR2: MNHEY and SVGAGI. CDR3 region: CASKPVPSGTDTQYF. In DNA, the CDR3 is TGTGCCAGCAAACCAGTCCCTAGCGGCACAGATACGCAGTATTTT.

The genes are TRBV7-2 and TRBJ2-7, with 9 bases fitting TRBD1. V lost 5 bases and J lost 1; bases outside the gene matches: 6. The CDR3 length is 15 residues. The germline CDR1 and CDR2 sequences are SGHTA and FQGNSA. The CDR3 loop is CASSILGQGSYEQYF. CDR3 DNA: TGTGCCAGCAGCATCCTCGGACAGGGGTCCTACGAGCAGTACTTC. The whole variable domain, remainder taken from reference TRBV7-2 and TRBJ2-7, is GAGVSQSPSNKVTEKGKDVELRCDPISGHTALYWYRQSLGQGLEFLIYFQGNSAPDKSGLPSDRFSAERTGGSVSTLTIQRTQQEDSAVYLCASSILGQGSYEQYFGPGTRLTVT.